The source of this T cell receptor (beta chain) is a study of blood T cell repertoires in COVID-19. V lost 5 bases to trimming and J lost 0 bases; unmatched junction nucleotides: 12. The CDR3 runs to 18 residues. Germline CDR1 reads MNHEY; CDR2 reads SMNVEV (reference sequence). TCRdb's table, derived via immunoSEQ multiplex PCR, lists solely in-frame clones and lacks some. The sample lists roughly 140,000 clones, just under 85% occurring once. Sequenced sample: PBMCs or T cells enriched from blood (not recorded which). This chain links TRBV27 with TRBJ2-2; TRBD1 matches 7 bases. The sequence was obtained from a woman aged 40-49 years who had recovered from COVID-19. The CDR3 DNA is TGTGCCAGCAGTCCCCTGAGGGGGCCAAGTCCGAACACCGGGGAGCTGTTTTTT. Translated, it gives CASSPLRGPSPNTGELFF.